One and the same sample provided the 27 T cell receptor beta chains below, sequenced in a study of cytomegalovirus exposure and HLA in healthy donors. It was with 60 Vbeta and 13 Jbeta primers that the PCR ran. Measured with immunoSEQ multiplex PCR; TCRdb has only the in-frame clones, and not every one. This table holds over 100,000 clones, roughly 79% found once. Source material: PBMCs. The source of these receptors is a woman in her twenties or thirties in good health and CMV-seronegative.

The gene calls are TRBV6-6 and TRBJ2-2; D unclear. CDR1 and CDR2 (germline): MNHNY, SVGAGI (reference sequence). V was clipped by 2 bases and J by 6 bases, with 7 bases between them. The CDR3 length is 13 residues. The CDR3 here is CASSYGDPGELFF. CDR3 sequence (DNA): TGTGCCAGCAGTTACGGAGACCCCGGGGAGCTGTTTTTT.

The rearrangement links TRBV6-5 to TRBJ2-7; D not resolved. CDR1 is MNHEY and CDR2 is SVGAGI in the germline V gene. CDR3 length: 15 amino acids. V lost 7 bases, J lost 1 base, and 17 bases lay in between. CDR3 protein: CASNPLGSPSYEQYF. In DNA, the CDR3 is TGTGCCAGCAACCCGCTAGGATCCCCTTCCTACGAGCAGTACTTC.

This chain links TRBV5-1 with TRBJ2-5; D not resolved. This CDR3 has 13 residues. CDR1 and CDR2 (germline): SGHRS, YFSETQ. Trimming stripped 5 bases from V and 2 bases from J, with 10 bases between. The CDR3 reads CASSGLTQETQYF. CDR3 DNA: TGCGCCAGCAGTGGGCTAACACAAGAGACCCAGTACTTC.

The gene calls are TRBV9 and TRBJ1-3, with a possible D match to TRBD1 (5 bases). V shed 3 bases and J shed 4 bases, with 17 bases lying between them. The CDR3 runs to 16 residues. The germline V gene encodes CDR1 SGDLS and CDR2 YYNGEE. The CDR3 spells CASSGPPRVKGNTIYF. Written as DNA, the CDR3 is TGTGCCAGCAGCGGGCCCCCCAGGGTGAAGGGAAACACCATATATTTT.

J is TRBJ1-4 and V is TRBV19; the D gene is possibly TRBD1 (6 bases). V shed 1 base and J shed 6 bases, with 12 bases lying between them. This CDR3 has 15 residues. The germline gives CDR1 LNHDA, CDR2 SQIVND (reference sequence). CDR3: CASSIGRQGYEKLFF. As DNA, the CDR3 is TGTGCCAGTAGTATAGGTCGGCAGGGGTATGAAAAACTGTTTTTT.

The rearrangement links TRBV28 to TRBJ2-7; tentatively, D is TRBD1 (6 bases). The CDR3 sequence is 15 residues long. The germline gives CDR1 MDHEN, CDR2 SYDVKM. The V end lost 3 bases, the J end lost 2 bases, and 14 bases lay between the germline ends. The CDR3 reads CASSFHQGTPYEQYF. The DNA for the CDR3 is TGTGCCAGCAGTTTTCACCAGGGGACCCCCTACGAGCAGTACTTC. Filled out from reference TRBV28 and TRBJ2-7, the complete variable domain reads DVKVTQSSRYLVKRTGEKVFLECVQDMDHENMFWYRQDPGLGLRLIYFSYDVKMKEKGDIPEGYSVSREKKERFSLILESASTNQTSMYLCASSFHQGTPYEQYFGPGTRLTVT.

This clone turned up a few times. The J gene is TRBJ1-1, the V gene TRBV6-6, with D hard to call. Germline loops: CDR1 MNHNY, CDR2 SVGAGI (reference sequence). The CDR3 length is 16 residues. The ends were cut back, 8 bases at V and 4 bases at J, with 23 bases in the middle. The CDR3 DNA follows: TGTGCCAGCGTTCCGCGTGGAAGGCGGGCTGGCACTGAAGCTTTCTTT. Its protein product is CASVPRGRRAGTEAFF.

This clone was counted a few times. The J gene is TRBJ2-3, the V gene TRBV7-2, with unresolved D. This CDR3 is built from 14 residues. The V gene lost 7 bases and the J gene lost 6 bases, with 17 bases spanning the gap. Germline loops: CDR1 SGHTA, CDR2 FQGNSA. The CDR3 DNA reads as TGTGCCAGCACCCCATCCGGTAAATGGGATACGCAGTATTTT. Translation gives CASTPSGKWDTQYF.

This clone appeared a few times. The chain carries TRBV7-9 and TRBJ2-1; 7 bases match TRBD1. In germline, CDR1 is SEHNR, CDR2 FQNEAQ (reference sequence). There are 18 residues in the CDR3. J gave up 1 base and V 1 base, and 10 bases lay outside the gene matches. CDR3 sequence (DNA): TGTGCCAGCAGCTTAGGCGTTTACAGGGGTTTGTCCTACAATGAGCAGTTCTTC. As protein: CASSLGVYRGLSYNEQFF. Filled out from reference TRBV7-9 and TRBJ2-1, the complete variable domain reads DTGVSQNPRHKITKRGQNVTFRCDPISEHNRLYWYRQTLGQGPEFLTYFQNEAQLEKSRLLSDRFSAERPKGSFSTLEIQRTEQGDSAMYLCASSLGVYRGLSYNEQFFGPGTRLTVL.

V gene TRBV28 combines with J gene TRBJ1-4, with D unclear. With 3 bases removed from V and 2 bases from J, the gap between germline ends came to 7 bases. Germline values: CDR1 MDHEN, CDR2 SYDVKM. This CDR3 has 14 amino acids. The CDR3 here is CASSLTLTNEKLFF. As DNA, the CDR3 is TGTGCCAGCAGTTTGACATTGACTAATGAAAAACTGTTTTTT.

V gene TRBV6-1 combines with J gene TRBJ2-6; 7 bases align to TRBD1. With 4 bases clipped from V and 0 bases from J, the junction kept 3 bases outside the gene matches. This CDR3 region has 16 residues. Germline V CDR1 and CDR2: MNHNS, SASEGT. The chain's CDR3 is CASSGDRDSGANVLTF. Here the CDR3 DNA reads TGTGCCAGCAGTGGGGACAGAGACTCTGGGGCCAACGTCCTGACTTTC.

The rearrangement uses TRBV30 and TRBJ2-1, with a possible D match to TRBD2 (7 bases). V lost 3 bases to trimming and J lost 2 bases, with 26 bases between them. The CDR3 extends over 19 amino acids. The germline V gene encodes CDR1 GTSNPN and CDR2 SVGIG (reference sequence). CDR3 bases: TGTGCCTGGAGCACCGTCCGGAGCCTGGGGGCGGGAGCCTACAATGAGCAGTTCTTC. This codes for CAWSTVRSLGAGAYNEQFF.

The gene calls are TRBV28 and TRBJ2-7, with 8 bases fitting TRBD1. CDR1 MDHEN and CDR2 SYDVKM come from the germline V gene. V lost 6 bases to trimming and J lost 3 bases; unmatched junction nucleotides: 10. The CDR3 sequence is 15 residues long. CDR3 amino acids: CASSFDRGHHYEQYF. The DNA for the CDR3 is TGTGCCAGCAGCTTCGACAGGGGACACCACTACGAGCAGTACTTC.

This chain joins TRBV2 and TRBJ2-3; 7 bases fit TRBD1. This CDR3 is built from 17 residues. V was pared by 4 bases and J by 2 bases, with 12 bases of the junction left unmatched. CDR1 SNHLY and CDR2 FYNNEI come from the germline V gene. CDR3 nucleotide sequence: TGTGCCAGCAGTGCAGGGGGAACTAGAACCCCCACAGATACGCAGTATTTT. Translating it yields CASSAGGTRTPTDTQYF.

The chain joins TRBV6-6 to TRBJ1-2; tentatively, D is TRBD1 (6 bases). The CDR3 loop spans 12 amino acids. Germline CDR1 MNHNY, CDR2 SVGAGI (reference sequence). V was clipped by 7 bases and J by 6 bases, with 12 bases between them. The DNA for the CDR3 is TGTGCCAGCACAGGGGAGGGTGATGGCTACACCTTC. This encodes CASTGEGDGYTF.

The V and J genes are TRBV5-1 and TRBJ2-1; maybe TRBD2 (9 bases). Germline lookup yields CDR1 SGHRS and CDR2 YFSETQ. This CDR3 has 16 amino acids. V was pared by 4 bases and J by 2 bases, with 16 bases between. The CDR3 nucleotides read TGCGCCAGCAGCCAGGGGGCTAGCGGGGCCTACAATGAGCAGTTCTTC. Amino acids: CASSQGASGAYNEQFF.

The chain employs TRBV18 and TRBJ2-7; D possibly corresponds to TRBD1 (5 bases). The germline V gene has CDR1 KGHSH and CDR2 LQKENI. The ends were cut back, 3 bases at V and 4 bases at J, with 13 bases in the middle. The CDR3 extends over 14 amino acids. The CDR3 loop reads CASSPAVTAYEQYF. The CDR3 bases are TGTGCCAGCTCACCGGCCGTGACAGCATACGAGCAGTACTTC.

Note on this clone: The same CDR3 also results from other DNA sequences found in this sample. The genes are TRBV5-1 and TRBJ2-1, with D unresolved. The V gene's germline CDR1 is SGHRS and CDR2 YFSETQ. This CDR3 is built from 12 residues. Trimming cost V 2 bases and J 5 bases, with 5 bases left between them. In nucleotides, the CDR3 is TGCGCCAGCAGCTTAGCTGACAATGAGCAGTTCTTC. Its protein is CASSLADNEQFF.

The CDR3 nucleotides are TGTGCCAGTAGTATAGGTGGCAACTCCTACGAGCAGTACTTC. Its protein is CASSIGGNSYEQYF. The chain uses TRBV19 and TRBJ2-7, with unresolved D. Germline CDR1 is LNHDA and CDR2 is SQIVND (reference sequence). V lost 1 base and J 0 bases, leaving 7 bases between the germline ends. The CDR3 totals 14 residues.

The chain combines TRBV28 with TRBJ2-5; 7 nucleotides agree with TRBD2. Germline CDR1 is MDHEN and CDR2 is SYDVKM. The CDR3 consists of 15 residues. The J segment lost 3 bases and the V segment lost 3 bases, leaving 7 bases of the junction unmatched. The DNA of the CDR3 is TGTGCCAGCAGTTTGCCCCGGGAGGCGGAAGAGACCCAGTACTTC. Translated: CASSLPREAEETQYF.

The J gene is TRBJ2-5, the V gene TRBV28, with 9 bases identical to TRBD1. The DNA end lines up better with TRBJ2-7; the J call may be wrong. Germline V gene data show CDR1 as MDHEN and CDR2 as SYDVKM. This CDR3 comprises 16 residues. The CDR3 nucleotides are TGTGCCAGCAGTCCGCTGGGACAGGGAAGCTCCTACGAGCAGTACTTC. Its translation: CASSPLGQGSSYEQYF.

The chain combines TRBV19 with TRBJ1-4; D may be TRBD1 (6 bases). Germline loops: CDR1 LNHDA, CDR2 SQIVND (reference sequence). The V gene lost 4 bases and the J gene lost 4 bases, with 13 bases spanning the gap. CDR3 length: 15 amino acids. The CDR3 sequence is CASSTPDSLNEKLFF. CDR3 DNA sequence: TGTGCCAGTAGTACCCCGGACAGCCTTAATGAAAAACTGTTTTTT.

This clone was found once. The rearrangement links TRBV14 to TRBJ2-7; TRBD2 might be the D (5 bases). Trimming cost V 3 bases and J 2 bases, with 11 bases left between them. This CDR3 region has 14 residues. Per the germline V gene, CDR1 is SGHDN and CDR2 is FVKESK. The CDR3 DNA reads TGTGCCAGCAGCCACCGGGGTTTCACCTACGAGCAGTACTTC. As protein: CASSHRGFTYEQYF.

The J gene is TRBJ2-3, the V gene TRBV5-6; weak D call: TRBD1 (6 bases). The CDR3 runs to 14 residues. The V end was cut by 4 bases, the J end by 5 bases, with 14 bases between. The germline gives CDR1 SGHDT, CDR2 YYEEEE. The CDR3 here is CASSLDSSRDTQYF. CDR3 DNA sequence: TGTGCCAGCAGCCTGGACAGTTCGAGAGATACGCAGTATTTT.

J is TRBJ2-5 and V is TRBV21-1; the table's D gene call, TRBD1, was not cross checked with the DNA. TRBV21-1 is given as a pseudogene. This CDR3 region has 12 residues. The chain's CDR3 is CSITGDQETQYF. The DNA of the CDR3 is TGCTCCATTACAGGGGACCAAGAGACCCAGTACTTC.

The rearrangement uses TRBV4-1 and TRBJ2-7, with unresolved D. CDR1 is MGHRA and CDR2 is YSYEKL in the germline V gene. The CDR3 consists of 14 residues. V was shortened by 0 bases and J by 1 base, with 7 bases between the two germline ends. This CDR3 reads CASSQEHFSYEQYF. The CDR3 DNA is TGCGCCAGCAGCCAAGAGCACTTTTCCTACGAGCAGTACTTC.

The chain employs TRBV9 and TRBJ2-1; D is unresolved. Trimming pared 5 bases from V and 7 bases from J, leaving 16 bases between. The CDR3 sequence is 14 residues long. Germline-derived CDR1 and CDR2 are SGDLS and YYNGEE. The CDR3 loop reads CASSEARQWNEQFF. CDR3 bases: TGTGCCAGCAGTGAGGCTAGGCAATGGAATGAGCAGTTCTTC. Filled out from reference TRBV9 and TRBJ2-1, the complete variable domain reads DSGVTQTPKHLITATGQRVTLRCSPRSGDLSVYWYQQSLDQGLQFLIQYYNGEERAKGNILERFSAQQFPDLHSELNLSSLELGDSALYFCASSEARQWNEQFFGPGTRLTVL.